Listed here are 20 T cell receptor beta chains from one sample, sequenced in a study of cytomegalovirus exposure and HLA in healthy donors. Primers for the PCR totalled 60 Vbeta and 13 Jbeta. Assay: immunoSEQ multiplex PCR; the TCRdb copy retains only in-frame clones and omits some. The repertoire table contains 70,000 to 75,000 clones. The specimen sequenced was PBMCs. The receptors were sampled from a female donor in good health and CMV-seropositive.

J is TRBJ2-1 and V is TRBV6-5, with 8 bases fitting TRBD2. Germline V CDR1 and CDR2: MNHEY, SVGAGI. V dropped 0 bases and J dropped 6; count of bases not matched to a gene: 7. This CDR3 spans 16 amino acids. In nucleotides, the CDR3 is TGTGCCAGCAGTTACTCGTTCAACGGGAGGGGCAATGAGCAGTTCTTC. This translates into CASSYSFNGRGNEQFF.

V and J are TRBV6-5 and TRBJ2-5, with TRBD2 identical over 11 bases. V trimming: 5 bases; J trimming: 4 bases; junction bases outside the gene matches: 6. This CDR3 comprises 15 residues. Germline lookup yields CDR1 MNHEY and CDR2 SVGAGI. The CDR3 loop is CASSKLAGVVETQYF. The CDR3 bases are TGTGCCAGCAGTAAACTAGCGGGGGTTGTAGAGACCCAGTACTTC.

The chain employs TRBV10-1 and TRBJ2-2, with 7 bases that match TRBD1. V gave up 8 bases and J gave up 2 bases; unmatched junction bases: 2. The germline V gene encodes CDR1 WNHNN and CDR2 SYGVQD (reference sequence). CDR3 length: 13 residues. In DNA form, the CDR3 reads TGCGCCAGCCGACAGGGAAACACCGGGGAGCTGTTTTTT. Amino acids: CASRQGNTGELFF.

The chain recombines TRBV7-6 with TRBJ2-7; perhaps TRBD1 as D (6 bases). CDR3 length: 14 amino acids. Germline CDR1 SGHVS, CDR2 FNYEAQ. V lost 4 bases and J 2 bases, leaving 12 bases between the germline ends. The DNA of the CDR3 is TGTGCCAGCAGCTCCTCCGAGGGGGCCTACGAGCAGTACTTC. It codes for CASSSSEGAYEQYF.

This chain joins TRBV2 and TRBJ1-1, with 9 nucleotides matching TRBD1. This CDR3 has 14 amino acids. Trimming took 6 bases from V and 5 from J; bases not matched to a gene: 7. Germline values: CDR1 SNHLY, CDR2 FYNNEI. CDR3 nucleotide sequence: TGTGCCAGCAGCGCAGGACAGGGGAGGACTGAAGCTTTCTTT. Its protein is CASSAGQGRTEAFF.

The rearrangement uses TRBV18 and TRBJ2-7; D possibly corresponds to TRBD2 (5 bases). With 3 bases removed from V and 6 bases from J, the gap between germline ends came to 18 bases. The CDR3 is 15 amino acids. Germline V gives CDR1 KGHSH, CDR2 LQKENI. CDR3 region: CASSPAFVGAGEQYF. In DNA form, the CDR3 reads TGTGCCAGCTCACCTGCCTTCGTGGGAGCAGGCGAGCAGTACTTC.

The gene calls are TRBV6-1 and TRBJ2-5; 11 bases align to TRBD1. The J call may be wrong; the DNA end is better matched by TRBJ2-7. The CDR3 sequence is 14 residues long. Germline V gives CDR1 MNHNS, CDR2 SASEGT. The CDR3 spells CATDHGTGGYEQYF. The CDR3 region has the DNA TGTGCCACCGACCATGGGACAGGGGGATACGAGCAGTACTTC.

V usage is TRBV7-2 and J usage is TRBJ2-7; no definite D call. Germline CDR1 and CDR2: SGHTA and FQGNSA. The CDR3 sequence is 13 residues long. V was pared by 1 base and J by 5 bases, with 9 bases between. In DNA, the CDR3 is TGTGCCAGCAGCTTAGGTTTGCGGAACGAGCAGTACTTC. The encoded protein is CASSLGLRNEQYF. Full variable domain (missing parts from reference TRBV7-2 and TRBJ2-7): GAGVSQSPSNKVTEKGKDVELRCDPISGHTALYWYRQSLGQGLEFLIYFQGNSAPDKSGLPSDRFSAERTGGSVSTLTIQRTQQEDSAVYLCASSLGLRNEQYFGPGTRLTVT.

The gene calls are TRBV7-9 and TRBJ1-1; D unresolved. The germline CDR1 and CDR2 sequences are SEHNR and FQNEAQ (reference sequence). Deletions cut 6 bases from V and 0 bases from J, with 8 bases between. The CDR3 has 13 amino acids. The CDR3 bases are TGTGCCAGCAGTCCACAGATGAACACTGAAGCTTTCTTT. As protein: CASSPQMNTEAFF. Using reference TRBV7-9 and TRBJ1-1 for the parts outside the CDR3, the full variable domain is DTGVSQNPRHKITKRGQNVTFRCDPISEHNRLYWYRQTLGQGPEFLTYFQNEAQLEKSRLLSDRFSAERPKGSFSTLEIQRTEQGDSAMYLCASSPQMNTEAFFGQGTRLTVV.

This chain uses TRBV2 with TRBJ1-2, with 8 bases that match TRBD1. From germline, CDR1 is SNHLY and CDR2 FYNNEI. The CDR3 consists of 14 residues. V lost 4 bases, J lost 4 bases, and 5 bases stayed unmatched. CDR3: CASSARQGIYGYTF. The CDR3 DNA reads as TGTGCCAGCAGTGCGAGACAGGGGATCTATGGCTACACCTTC.

The V and J genes are TRBV5-1 and TRBJ2-1, with 8 bases lining up with TRBD2. This CDR3 has 16 amino acids. Losses at the gene ends were 2 bases for V and 1 base for J; bases not matched to a gene: 5. Germline CDR1 reads SGHRS; CDR2 reads YFSETQ. CDR3: CASSFNAGGSYNEQFF. The CDR3 coding sequence is TGCGCCAGCAGCTTTAACGCGGGGGGATCCTACAATGAGCAGTTCTTC.

The chain combines TRBV19 with TRBJ2-1; D remains ambiguous. Trimming pared 3 bases from V and 5 bases from J, leaving 11 bases between. Germline CDR1 reads LNHDA; CDR2 reads SQIVND (reference sequence). The CDR3 spans 14 residues. The CDR3 loop is CASSIPRLNNEQFF. The CDR3 DNA is TGTGCCAGTAGTATCCCACGGTTGAACAATGAGCAGTTCTTC.

This chain joins TRBV5-1 and TRBJ1-5; D is perhaps TRBD1 (5 bases). V lost 4 bases to trimming and J lost 4 bases, with 12 bases between them. The CDR3 covers 14 residues. Germline CDR1 reads SGHRS; CDR2 reads YFSETQ. CDR3 in amino acids: CASSRSDRNQPQHF. The DNA of the CDR3 is TGCGCCAGCAGCCGATCAGACAGAAATCAGCCCCAGCATTTT.

The genes are TRBV5-1 and TRBJ1-2; maybe TRBD1 (6 bases). Trimming took 0 bases from V and 9 from J, leaving 12 bases between them. Germline V gives CDR1 SGHRS, CDR2 YFSETQ. The CDR3 runs 13 residues. The CDR3 here is CASSLGDTMRYTF. The CDR3 region has the DNA TGCGCCAGCAGCTTGGGGGACACCATGCGCTACACCTTC.

The rearrangement links TRBV6-1 to TRBJ1-2, with TRBD1 matching 8 bases. V shed 6 bases and J 5 bases; nucleotides not matched to a gene: 8. CDR1 is MNHNS and CDR2 is SASEGT in the germline V gene. This CDR3 spans 14 amino acids. For the CDR3, the DNA is TGTGCCAGCAGAAGCGGACAGGGATATTATGGCTACACCTTC. Translation gives CASRSGQGYYGYTF.

The chain couples TRBV11-2 to TRBJ2-5, with TRBD2 matching over 8 bases. CDR3 length: 14 residues. Germline assignment: CDR1 SGHAT and CDR2 FQNNGV. The V and J ends lost 6 bases and 1 base, in that order; junction bases with no gene match: 4. CDR3 region: CASRVAGIQETQYF. CDR3 DNA: TGTGCCAGCAGAGTAGCGGGGATCCAAGAGACCCAGTACTTC.

The CDR3 reads CASSSGGEYEQYF. The CDR3 nucleotides are TGTGCCAGCAGTTCAGGGGGCGAGTACGAGCAGTACTTC. J is TRBJ2-7 and V is TRBV28; 8 bases map to TRBD1. J was trimmed by 4 bases and V by 4 bases; bases with no gene match: 3. Germline V gene data show CDR1 as MDHEN and CDR2 as SYDVKM. The CDR3 is 13 amino acids.

The rearrangement links TRBV19 to TRBJ1-5, with 8 bases aligning to TRBD1. With 6 bases clipped from V and 3 bases from J, the junction kept 7 bases outside the gene matches. Germline V gene lookup returns CDR1 LNHDA and CDR2 SQIVND (reference sequence). The CDR3 is 15 amino acids. The CDR3 protein is CASRVGQGFNQPQHF. CDR3 nucleotide sequence: TGTGCCAGTAGGGTTGGACAGGGATTCAATCAGCCCCAGCATTTT.

The chain is built from TRBV5-1 and TRBJ2-1; 10 nucleotides agree with TRBD2. There are 15 residues in the CDR3. Germline CDR1 SGHRS, CDR2 YFSETQ. With V trimmed by 5 bases and J by 2 bases, 4 bases remained unmatched. CDR3 DNA: TGCGCCAGCAGTCCTAGCGGGAGTACCTACAATGAGCAGTTCTTC. Amino acid sequence: CASSPSGSTYNEQFF.

V usage is TRBV28 and J usage is TRBJ2-4; 8 bases align to TRBD2. There are 14 residues in the CDR3. CDR1 and CDR2 from the germline V gene are MDHEN and SYDVKM. V lost 6 bases to trimming and J lost 3 bases; unmatched junction nucleotides: 4. Written as DNA, the CDR3 is TGTGCCAGCAGCGGGAGGGGTGGCAAAAACATTCAGTACTTC. It specifies CASSGRGGKNIQYF. Full variable domain (missing parts from reference TRBV28 and TRBJ2-4): DVKVTQSSRYLVKRTGEKVFLECVQDMDHENMFWYRQDPGLGLRLIYFSYDVKMKEKGDIPEGYSVSREKKERFSLILESASTNQTSMYLCASSGRGGKNIQYFGAGTRLSVL.